This T cell receptor (beta chain) was recovered during a study of blood T cells in healthy people across ages. It was with a sample-barcoded 5' primer and a J-beta primer mix that a second PCR of roughly 7 to 12 cycles was run. CDR3-containing paired-end reads numbering at least 2.5 million came from each sample. MiXCR, applied by TCRdb to the 5' RACE reads, yields one record per CDR3 protein. The top ten clones hold approximately 29% of a sample with about 670,000 distinct CDR3 sequences, 40% to 45% of them seen once. The CDR3 runs 13 residues. CDR1 is GTSNPN and CDR2 is SVGIG in the germline V gene (reference sequence).

The origin of this receptor is a man aged 80 or over in good health. This chain uses TRBV30 with TRBJ2-4; D tentatively fits TRBD1 or TRBD2 (6 bases each). The J call is uncertain, as TRBJ2-7 better fits the DNA end. The source material was blood. Here the CDR3 DNA reads TGTGCCTGGAGTGTAGGGGGGCTAAGCGAGCAGTACTTC. The encoded protein is CAWSVGGLSEQYF.